The TCR beta chain described here comes from a study of cytomegalovirus exposure and HLA in healthy donors. Trimming cost V 1 base and J 5 bases, with 8 bases left between them. This CDR3 has 12 residues. Germline V gives CDR1 GTSNPN, CDR2 SVGIG (reference sequence). Researchers ran the PCR with 60 Vbeta and 13 Jbeta primers. Clones were sequenced by immunoSEQ multiplex PCR, and TCRdb holds only the in-frame ones, with some missing. Of 43,000 or so clones in the sample, under 65% were seen once. This clone was seen only a few times. Material: PBMCs. The receptor was isolated from a human donor in good health. V and J are TRBV30 and TRBJ1-2; D perhaps matches TRBD1 (5 bases). CDR3 protein: CAWSGGEYGYTF. CDR3 in DNA: TGTGCCTGGAGTGGGGGCGAGTATGGCTACACCTTC.